This T cell receptor (beta chain) was observed in a study of blood T cell repertoires in COVID-19. Study-level information: From T cells, B-cell-depleted T cells, or PBMCs came the material, which was cDNA or gDNA.

Trimming pared 2 bases from V and 4 bases from J, leaving 13 bases between. Germline CDR1 and CDR2: SGHRS and YFSETQ. CDR3 size: 15 residues. The repertoire was sequenced with immunoSEQ multiplex PCR; TCRdb's copy has only in-frame clones and lacks some. The sample contains 140,000 or so clones, around 89% of which appear only once. Material for sequencing was peripheral blood. This receptor was taken from a woman aged 60-75 years with active COVID-19. This chain links TRBV5-1 with TRBJ2-1; a weak D match, TRBD1 (6 bases). In DNA form, the CDR3 reads TGCGCCAGCAGCTTACCCCGGGACACATACAATGAGCAGTTCTTC. This encodes CASSLPRDTYNEQFF.